These 8 T cell receptor beta chains share one sample of origin, sequenced in a study of cytomegalovirus exposure and HLA in healthy donors. Only in-frame clones appear in the TCRdb table, and some are missing; sequencing was by immunoSEQ multiplex PCR. The data show about 120,000 clones, approximately 90% seen once. Sequenced input: PBMCs. These TCRs come from a woman under 30 in good health and CMV-seropositive.

V and J are TRBV9 and TRBJ1-2; weak D call: TRBD1 (5 bases). Per germline, CDR1 SGDLS and CDR2 YYNGEE. The V and J ends lost 3 bases and 4 bases respectively, with 19 bases between them. CDR3 length: 16 amino acids. For the CDR3, the DNA is TGTGCCAGCAGCGCAGCTGACAGAACGTACATCTATGGCTACACCTTC. Its protein product is CASSAADRTYIYGYTF.

About this clone itself: Other DNA sequences in the sample encode the same CDR3. The rearrangement joins TRBV5-1 to TRBJ2-3; TRBD1 aligns across 8 bases. With V trimmed by 4 bases and J by 0 bases, 4 bases remained unmatched. Germline V gene data show CDR1 as SGHRS and CDR2 as YFSETQ. The CDR3 sequence is 15 residues long. CDR3 DNA sequence: TGCGCCAGCAGCCTGACAGGGGATAGCACAGATACGCAGTATTTT. It specifies CASSLTGDSTDTQYF.

This chain uses TRBV5-6 with TRBJ2-1; 7 nucleotides agree with TRBD2. Unmatched junction bases numbered 18, after V lost 2 bases and J lost 7 bases. This CDR3 region has 18 residues. Germline CDR1 is SGHDT and CDR2 is YYEEEE. CDR3 protein: CASSFGGWGDFLRNEQFF. The CDR3 coding sequence is TGTGCCAGCAGCTTCGGGGGGTGGGGGGACTTTTTGAGGAATGAGCAGTTCTTC.

The V gene is TRBV7-9, the J gene TRBJ2-7, with 8 bases identical to TRBD1. V dropped 6 bases and J dropped 4; count of bases not matched to a gene: 2. Germline V gene lookup returns CDR1 SEHNR and CDR2 FQNEAQ (reference sequence). This CDR3 contains 12 residues. This CDR3 reads CASSRQGYEQYF. The CDR3 nucleotides read TGTGCCAGCAGTAGACAGGGGTACGAGCAGTACTTC.

This sequence joins TRBV5-1 and TRBJ2-7, with 9 bases that match TRBD2. V lost 2 bases to trimming and J lost 5 bases; unmatched junction nucleotides: 11. Germline CDR1 reads SGHRS; CDR2 reads YFSETQ. This CDR3 contains 16 residues. CDR3 in DNA: TGCGCCAGCAGCTTACCCACACCGGGACTAGCTAACGAGCAGTACTTC. Its protein is CASSLPTPGLANEQYF.

This chain links TRBV18 with TRBJ1-2; no definite D call. CDR1 is KGHSH and CDR2 is LQKENI in the germline V gene. V lost 3 bases and J lost 6, with 11 bases in between. This CDR3 region has 13 residues. Here the CDR3 reads CASSPAGWDGYTF. The CDR3 nucleotides are TGTGCCAGCTCACCCGCGGGTTGGGATGGCTACACCTTC.

The chain is built from TRBV25-1 and TRBJ1-2; 9 bases map to TRBD1. Germline assignment: CDR1 MGHDK and CDR2 SYGVNS. Germline trimming cut 2 bases from V and 8 bases from J; bases unmatched to any gene: 15. CDR3 size: 17 residues. CDR3 loop: CASSENLLIQGASGYTF. DNA for the CDR3: TGTGCCAGCAGTGAAAATCTACTTATACAGGGGGCCAGCGGCTACACCTTC.

The chain employs TRBV7-9 and TRBJ1-3, with D possibly being TRBD1 (6 bases). The CDR3 consists of 15 residues. Germline V gene data show CDR1 as SEHNR and CDR2 as FQNEAQ (reference sequence). Trimming removed 5 bases at V and 2 bases at J, with 13 bases between. For the CDR3, the DNA is TGTGCCAGCAGCCCCCGCGCAGGGGCTGGAAACACCATATATTTT. It is translated as CASSPRAGAGNTIYF.